The text below deals with one T cell receptor beta chain. Its antigen is not known. The sample comes from a study of CD4 T cells in relation to SARS-CoV-2 and coronaviruses. V dropped 5 bases and J dropped 0 bases, with 11 bases sitting between them. The germline gives CDR1 SGHAT, CDR2 FQNNGV. This CDR3 is 15 amino acids long. Some clones are missing from TCRdb's copy, which holds only in-frame ones; the method was immunoSEQ multiplex PCR. The sample has about 31,000 clones, more than 75% seen once; the top ten hold around 3.7%. This receptor was taken from an adult with COVID-19. Sequences were obtained from memory CD4+ T cells from PBMCs, cultured in vitro. The genes are TRBV11-2 and TRBJ1-3; the D is unclear. CDR3 sequence (DNA): TGTGCCAGCAGCATTACACCCAACTCTGGAAACACCATATATTTT. Protein: CASSITPNSGNTIYF.